The 7 T cell receptor beta chains below come from one sample, sequenced in a study of metastatic and nonmetastatic thyroid tumors. TCRdb re-analyzed the PCR reads using MiXCR. The sample yields tens of thousands of clones, less than 5% seen once. Prior to thyroid surgery, none of the patients had received any treatment. The sequenced material came from blood. These receptors all come from a female donor with papillary thyroid cancer or a benign thyroid nodule (not recorded which). Some clones in this sample may be carry-over from other donors' samples.

This clone has only a few counts. This chain uses TRBV30 with TRBJ2-7, with 7 bases fitting TRBD2. V lost 8 bases and J lost 9; bases outside the gene matches: 13. The CDR3 spans 12 residues. Germline-derived CDR1 and CDR2 are GTSNPN and SVGIG (reference sequence). In DNA form, the CDR3 reads TGTGCCACCACGGATTCGGGGGGACGGCAGTACTTC. This codes for CATTDSGGRQYF.

Points on this clone: This could be a read error, since a much larger clone is one nucleotide away. This sample includes further DNA sequences coding for the same CDR3. The V and J genes are TRBV20-1 and TRBJ2-1; perhaps TRBD1 as D (7 bases). The CDR3 covers 14 residues. CDR1 and CDR2 (germline): DFQATT, SNEGSKA (reference sequence). The ends were cut back, 3 bases at V and 9 bases at J, with 18 bases in the middle. The CDR3 is CSARTAGQGGEQFF. The CDR3 region has the DNA TGCAGTGCTAGGACAGCGGGTCAGGGGGGTGAGCAGTTCTTC.

The sample holds many counts of this clone. The chain recombines TRBV11-2 with TRBJ2-7; D unresolved. Germline CDR1 reads SGHAT; CDR2 reads FQNNGV. The germline V and J ends were trimmed by 5 bases and 2 bases, with 7 bases remaining between them. This CDR3 region has 12 residues. Here the CDR3 DNA reads TGTGCCAGCAGCCGAAGAGCCTACGAGCAGTACTTC. Amino acids: CASSRRAYEQYF. Full variable domain (remainder filled in from reference TRBV11-2 and TRBJ2-7): EAGVAQSPRYKIIEKRQSVAFWCNPISGHATLYWYQQILGQGPKLLIQFQNNGVVDDSQLPKDRFSAERLKGVDSTLKIQPAKLEDSAVYLCASSRRAYEQYFGPGTRLTVT.

This clone was observed many times. V and J are TRBV5-1 and TRBJ1-2; no reliable D call. This CDR3 contains 13 residues. V lost 2 bases and J 3 bases, leaving 8 bases between the germline ends. Per germline, CDR1 SGHRS and CDR2 YFSETQ. CDR3 nucleotide sequence: TGCGCCAGCAGCTTCCGCGGGGACTATGGCTACACCTTC. This codes for CASSFRGDYGYTF.

CDR3 in amino acids: CASSMDRGGTKDFF. The CDR3 bases are TGTGCCAGCAGCATGGACAGAGGTGGTACTAAAGATTTCTTT. V is TRBV12-3 or TRBV12-4 and J is TRBJ1-1, with D possibly TRBD1 on 6 matching bases. The CDR3 sequence is 14 residues long. The V and J ends lost 6 bases and 13 bases respectively, with 24 bases between them.

The chain couples TRBV19 to TRBJ1-2; TRBD1 agrees at 8 bases. With 5 bases clipped from V and 0 bases from J, the junction kept 5 bases outside the gene matches. Germline V gene data show CDR1 as LNHDA and CDR2 as SQIVND (reference sequence). The CDR3 totals 15 residues. CDR3 nucleotide sequence: TGTGCCAGTAGTCCCGGGACAGGACCTAACTATGGCTACACCTTC. Translated: CASSPGTGPNYGYTF.

Remarks on this clone: This may arise from a read error, as a much more abundant clone is one base away. The J gene is TRBJ2-7, the V gene TRBV30; maybe TRBD2 (6 bases). Per germline, CDR1 GTSNPN and CDR2 SVGIG (reference sequence). The V end lost 4 bases, the J end lost 0 bases, and 16 bases lay between the germline ends. The CDR3 is 15 residues long. CDR3 region: CAWIIGTDSSYEQYF. For the CDR3, the DNA is TGTGCCTGGATCATCGGGACTGATAGCTCCTACGAGCAGTACTTC.